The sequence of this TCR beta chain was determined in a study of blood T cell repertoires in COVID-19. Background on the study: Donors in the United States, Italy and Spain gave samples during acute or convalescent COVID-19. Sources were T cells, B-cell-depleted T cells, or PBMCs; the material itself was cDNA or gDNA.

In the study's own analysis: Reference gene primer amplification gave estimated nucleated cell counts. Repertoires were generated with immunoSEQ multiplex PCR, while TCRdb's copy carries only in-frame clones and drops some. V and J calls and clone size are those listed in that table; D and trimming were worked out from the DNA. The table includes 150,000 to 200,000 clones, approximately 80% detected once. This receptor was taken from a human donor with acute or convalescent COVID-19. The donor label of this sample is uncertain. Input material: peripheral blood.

The CDR3 DNA reads as TGTGCCAGCAGTTTCCTCCCGAGCACAGCGGGAGGTTCCTACAATGAGCAGTTCTTC. This gives the protein CASSFLPSTAGGSYNEQFF. J is TRBJ2-1 and V is TRBV6-2 or TRBV6-3, with TRBD2 matching 9 bases. The germline V gene has CDR1 MNHEY and CDR2 SVGEGT. Losses at the gene ends were 4 bases for V and 1 base for J; bases not matched to a gene: 14. The CDR3 length is 19 residues.